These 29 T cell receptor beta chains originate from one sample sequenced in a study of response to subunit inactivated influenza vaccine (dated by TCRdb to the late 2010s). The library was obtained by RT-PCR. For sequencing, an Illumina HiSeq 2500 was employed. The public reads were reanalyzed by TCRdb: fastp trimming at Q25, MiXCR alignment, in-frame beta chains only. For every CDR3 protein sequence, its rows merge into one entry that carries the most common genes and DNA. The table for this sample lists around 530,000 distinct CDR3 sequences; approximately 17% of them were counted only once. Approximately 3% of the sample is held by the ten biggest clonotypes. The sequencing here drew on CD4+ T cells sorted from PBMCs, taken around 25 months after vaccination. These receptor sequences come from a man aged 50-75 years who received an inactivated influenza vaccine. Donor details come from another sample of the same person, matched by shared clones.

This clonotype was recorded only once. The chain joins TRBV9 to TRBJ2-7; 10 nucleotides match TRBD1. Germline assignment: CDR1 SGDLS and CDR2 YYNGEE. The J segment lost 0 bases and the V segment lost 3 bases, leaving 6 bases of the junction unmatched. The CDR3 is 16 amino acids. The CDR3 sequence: CASSAGTGAGSYEQYF. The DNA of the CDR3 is TGTGCCAGCAGCGCAGGGACAGGGGCTGGCTCCTACGAGCAGTACTTC.

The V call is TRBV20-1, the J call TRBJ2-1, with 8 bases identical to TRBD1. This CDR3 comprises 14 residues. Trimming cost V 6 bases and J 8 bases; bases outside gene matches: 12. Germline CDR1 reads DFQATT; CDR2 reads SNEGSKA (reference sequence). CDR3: CSAARQGFSDEQFF. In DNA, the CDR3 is TGCAGTGCAGCTCGACAGGGGTTTTCGGATGAGCAGTTCTTC.

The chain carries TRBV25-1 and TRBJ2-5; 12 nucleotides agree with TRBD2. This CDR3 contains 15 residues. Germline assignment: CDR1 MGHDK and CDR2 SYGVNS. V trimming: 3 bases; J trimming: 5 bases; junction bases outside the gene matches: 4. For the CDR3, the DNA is TGTGCCAGCAGTGAGACTAGCGGGGGAGGGGAGACCCAGTACTTC. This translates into CASSETSGGGETQYF.

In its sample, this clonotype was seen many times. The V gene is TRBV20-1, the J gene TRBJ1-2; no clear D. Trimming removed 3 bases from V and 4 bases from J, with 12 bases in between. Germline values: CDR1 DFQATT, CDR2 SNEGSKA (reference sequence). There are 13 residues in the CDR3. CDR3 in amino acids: CSARGSETYGYTF. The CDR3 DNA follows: TGCAGTGCTAGGGGTTCAGAGACCTATGGCTACACCTTC.

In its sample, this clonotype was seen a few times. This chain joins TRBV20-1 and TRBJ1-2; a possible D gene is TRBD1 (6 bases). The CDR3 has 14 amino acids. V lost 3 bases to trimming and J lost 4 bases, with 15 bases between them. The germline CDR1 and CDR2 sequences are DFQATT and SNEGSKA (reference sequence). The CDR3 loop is CSASTGQSFYGYTF. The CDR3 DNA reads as TGCAGTGCTAGTACCGGACAGTCCTTCTATGGCTACACCTTC.

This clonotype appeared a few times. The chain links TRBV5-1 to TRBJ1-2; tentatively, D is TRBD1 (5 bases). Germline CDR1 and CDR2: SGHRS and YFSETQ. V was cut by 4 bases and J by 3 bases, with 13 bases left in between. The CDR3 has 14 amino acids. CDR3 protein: CASSPGTSYYGYTF. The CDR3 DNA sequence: TGCGCCAGCAGCCCCGGGACGTCCTACTATGGCTACACCTTC.

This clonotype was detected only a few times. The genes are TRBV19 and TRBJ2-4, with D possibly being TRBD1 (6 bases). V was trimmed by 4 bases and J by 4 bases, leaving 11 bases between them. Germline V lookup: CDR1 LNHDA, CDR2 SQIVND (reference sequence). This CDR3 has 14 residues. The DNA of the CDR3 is TGTGCCAGTAGTAGCGGACAGCGAAAAAACATTCAGTACTTC. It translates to CASSSGQRKNIQYF.

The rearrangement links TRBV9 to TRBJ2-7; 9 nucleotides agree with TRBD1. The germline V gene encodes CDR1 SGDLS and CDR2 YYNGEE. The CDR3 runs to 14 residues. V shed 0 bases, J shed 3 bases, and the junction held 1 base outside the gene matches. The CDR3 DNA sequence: TGTGCCAGCAGCGTAGGACAGGGGGGCTACGAGCAGTACTTC. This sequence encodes CASSVGQGGYEQYF.

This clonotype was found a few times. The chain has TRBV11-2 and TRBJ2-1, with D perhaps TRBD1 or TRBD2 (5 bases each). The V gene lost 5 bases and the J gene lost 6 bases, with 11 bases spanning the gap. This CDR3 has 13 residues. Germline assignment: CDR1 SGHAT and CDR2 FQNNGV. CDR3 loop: CASSIRDLNEQFF. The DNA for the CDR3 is TGTGCCAGCAGCATCAGGGACCTCAATGAGCAGTTCTTC.

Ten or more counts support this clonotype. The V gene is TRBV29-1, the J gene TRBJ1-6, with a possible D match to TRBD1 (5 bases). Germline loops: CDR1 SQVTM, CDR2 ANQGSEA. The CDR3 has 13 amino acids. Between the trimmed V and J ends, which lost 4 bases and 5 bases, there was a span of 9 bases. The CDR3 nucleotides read TGCAGCGTTGGGGACCGAAATAATTCACCCCTCCACTTT. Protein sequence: CSVGDRNNSPLHF.

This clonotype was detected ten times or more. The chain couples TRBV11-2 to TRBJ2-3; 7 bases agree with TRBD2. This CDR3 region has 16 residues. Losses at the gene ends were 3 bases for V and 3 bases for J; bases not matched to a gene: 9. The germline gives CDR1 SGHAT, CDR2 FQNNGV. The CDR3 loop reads CASSLASGTTTDTQYF. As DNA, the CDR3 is TGTGCCAGCAGCTTGGCTAGCGGTACCACGACAGATACGCAGTATTTT. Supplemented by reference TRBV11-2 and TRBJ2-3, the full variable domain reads EAGVAQSPRYKIIEKRQSVAFWCNPISGHATLYWYQQILGQGPKLLIQFQNNGVVDDSQLPKDRFSAERLKGVDSTLKIQPAKLEDSAVYLCASSLASGTTTDTQYFGPGTRLTVL.

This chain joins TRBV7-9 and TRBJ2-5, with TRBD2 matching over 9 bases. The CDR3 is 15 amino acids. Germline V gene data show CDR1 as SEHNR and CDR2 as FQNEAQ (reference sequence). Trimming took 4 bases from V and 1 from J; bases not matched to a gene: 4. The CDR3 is CASSSGGLAQETQYF. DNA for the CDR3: TGTGCCAGCAGCTCTGGGGGACTAGCCCAAGAGACCCAGTACTTC. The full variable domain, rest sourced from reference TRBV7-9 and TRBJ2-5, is DTGVSQNPRHKITKRGQNVTFRCDPISEHNRLYWYRQTLGQGPEFLTYFQNEAQLEKSRLLSDRFSAERPKGSFSTLEIQRTEQGDSAMYLCASSSGGLAQETQYFGPGTRLLVL.

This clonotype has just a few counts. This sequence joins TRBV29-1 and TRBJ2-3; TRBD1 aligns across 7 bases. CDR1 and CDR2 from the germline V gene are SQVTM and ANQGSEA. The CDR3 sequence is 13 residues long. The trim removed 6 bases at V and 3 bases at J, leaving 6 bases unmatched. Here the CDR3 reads CSVGQALTDTQYF. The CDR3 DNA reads TGCAGCGTAGGACAGGCCCTTACAGATACGCAGTATTTT.

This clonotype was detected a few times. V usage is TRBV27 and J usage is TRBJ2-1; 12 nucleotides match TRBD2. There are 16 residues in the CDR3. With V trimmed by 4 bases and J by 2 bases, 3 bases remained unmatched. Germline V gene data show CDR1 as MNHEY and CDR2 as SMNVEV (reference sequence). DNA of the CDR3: TGTGCCAGCAGTTCCGGACTAGCGGGAACCTACAATGAGCAGTTCTTC. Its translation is CASSSGLAGTYNEQFF.

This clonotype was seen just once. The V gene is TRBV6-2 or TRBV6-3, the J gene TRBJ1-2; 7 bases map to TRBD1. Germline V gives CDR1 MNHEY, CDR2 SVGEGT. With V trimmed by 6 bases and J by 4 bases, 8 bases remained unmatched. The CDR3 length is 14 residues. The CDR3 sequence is CASRRSGQSYGYTF. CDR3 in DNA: TGTGCCAGCAGGCGCTCGGGACAGAGCTATGGCTACACCTTC.

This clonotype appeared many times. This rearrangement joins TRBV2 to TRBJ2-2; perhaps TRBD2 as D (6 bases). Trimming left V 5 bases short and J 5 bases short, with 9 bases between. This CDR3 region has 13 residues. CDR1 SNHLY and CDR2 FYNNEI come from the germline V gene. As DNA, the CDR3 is TGTGCCAGCAGTACCGGACTAACCGGGGAGCTGTTTTTT. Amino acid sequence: CASSTGLTGELFF.

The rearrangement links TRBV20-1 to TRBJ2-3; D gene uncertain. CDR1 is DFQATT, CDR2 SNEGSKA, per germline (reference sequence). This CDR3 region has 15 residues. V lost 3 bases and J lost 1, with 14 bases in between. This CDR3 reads CSARTLPGRTDTQYF. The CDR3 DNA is TGCAGTGCTAGGACGCTTCCTGGACGCACAGATACGCAGTATTTT.

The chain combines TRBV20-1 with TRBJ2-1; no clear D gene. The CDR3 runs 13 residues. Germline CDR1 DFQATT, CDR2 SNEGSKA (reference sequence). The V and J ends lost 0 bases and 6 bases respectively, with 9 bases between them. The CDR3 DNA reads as TGCAGTGCTAGAGATCGGCAGGCCAATGAGCAGTTCTTC. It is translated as CSARDRQANEQFF.

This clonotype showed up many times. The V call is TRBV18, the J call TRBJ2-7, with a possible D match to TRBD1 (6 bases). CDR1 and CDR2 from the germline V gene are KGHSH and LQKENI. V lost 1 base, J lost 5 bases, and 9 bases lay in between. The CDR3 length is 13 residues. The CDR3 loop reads CASSPQGDHEQYF. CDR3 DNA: TGTGCCAGCTCACCACAGGGGGACCACGAGCAGTACTTC. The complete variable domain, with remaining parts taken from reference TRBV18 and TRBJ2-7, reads NAGVMQNPRHLVRRRGQEARLRCSPMKGHSHVYWYRQLPEEGLKFMVYLQKENIIDESGMPKERFSAEFPKEGPSILRIQQVVRGDSAAYFCASSPQGDHEQYFGPGTRLTVT.

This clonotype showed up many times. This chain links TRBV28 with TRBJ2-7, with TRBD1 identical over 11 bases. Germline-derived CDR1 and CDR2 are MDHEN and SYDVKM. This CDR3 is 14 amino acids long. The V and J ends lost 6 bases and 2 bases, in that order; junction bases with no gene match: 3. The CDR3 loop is CASRKDRGPYEQYF. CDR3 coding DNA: TGTGCCAGCAGGAAGGACAGGGGGCCCTACGAGCAGTACTTC.

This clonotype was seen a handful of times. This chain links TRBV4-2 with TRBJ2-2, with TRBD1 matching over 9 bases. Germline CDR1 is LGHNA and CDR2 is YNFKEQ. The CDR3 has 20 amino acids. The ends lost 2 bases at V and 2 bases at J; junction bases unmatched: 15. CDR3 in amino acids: CASSQRAGDRVGQNTGELFF. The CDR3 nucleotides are TGTGCCAGCAGCCAACGTGCTGGGGACAGGGTCGGGCAAAACACCGGGGAGCTGTTTTTT.

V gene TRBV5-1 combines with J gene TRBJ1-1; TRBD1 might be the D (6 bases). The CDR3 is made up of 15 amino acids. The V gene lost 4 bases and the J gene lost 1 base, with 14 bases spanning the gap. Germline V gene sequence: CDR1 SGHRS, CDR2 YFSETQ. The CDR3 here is CASSQTTGQNTEAFF. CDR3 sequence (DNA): TGCGCCAGCAGCCAGACAACGGGACAGAACACTGAAGCTTTCTTT.

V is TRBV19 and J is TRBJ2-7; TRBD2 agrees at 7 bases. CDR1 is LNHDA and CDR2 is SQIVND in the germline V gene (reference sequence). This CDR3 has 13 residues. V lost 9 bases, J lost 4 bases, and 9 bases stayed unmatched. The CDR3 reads CASSGAHGYEQYF. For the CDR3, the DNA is TGTGCCAGCAGCGGGGCACACGGTTACGAGCAGTACTTC.

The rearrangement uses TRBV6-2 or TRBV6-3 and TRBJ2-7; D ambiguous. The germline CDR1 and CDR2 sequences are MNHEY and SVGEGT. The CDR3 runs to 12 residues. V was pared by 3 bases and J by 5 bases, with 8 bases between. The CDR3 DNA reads TGTGCCAGCAGTTATTCGCGCGACGAGCAGTACTTC. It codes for CASSYSRDEQYF.

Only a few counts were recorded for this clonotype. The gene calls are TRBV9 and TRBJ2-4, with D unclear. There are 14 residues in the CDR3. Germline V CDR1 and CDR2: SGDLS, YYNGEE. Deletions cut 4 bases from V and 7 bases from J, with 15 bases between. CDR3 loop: CASSPPRGPNIQYF. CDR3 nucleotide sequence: TGTGCCAGCAGCCCCCCCCGTGGTCCGAACATTCAGTACTTC.

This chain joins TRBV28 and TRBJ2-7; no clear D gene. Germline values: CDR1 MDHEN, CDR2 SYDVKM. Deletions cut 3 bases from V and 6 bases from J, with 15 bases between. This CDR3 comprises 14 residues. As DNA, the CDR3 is TGTGCCAGCAGTTTGGGTGGCACTCCCGGCGAGCAGTACTTC. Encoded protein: CASSLGGTPGEQYF. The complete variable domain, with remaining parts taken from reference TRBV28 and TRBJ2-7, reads DVKVTQSSRYLVKRTGEKVFLECVQDMDHENMFWYRQDPGLGLRLIYFSYDVKMKEKGDIPEGYSVSREKKERFSLILESASTNQTSMYLCASSLGGTPGEQYFGPGTRLTVT.

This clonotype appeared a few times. CDR3 bases: TGCGCCAGCAGCCAAGACGCAGGGCTTTCACCCCTCCACTTT. Protein sequence: CASSQDAGLSPLHF. V and J are TRBV4-3 and TRBJ1-6, with D maybe TRBD1 (5 bases). The V gene lost 0 bases and the J gene lost 9 bases, with 9 bases spanning the gap. Germline V gene lookup returns CDR1 LGHNA and CDR2 YSLEER. The CDR3 totals 14 residues.

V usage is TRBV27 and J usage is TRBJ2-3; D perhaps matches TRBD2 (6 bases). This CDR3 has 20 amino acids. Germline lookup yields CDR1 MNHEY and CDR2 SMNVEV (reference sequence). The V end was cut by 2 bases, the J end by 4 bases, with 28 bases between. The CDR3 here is CASSLNPPLWGEAAADTQYF. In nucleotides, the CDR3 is TGTGCCAGCAGTTTAAACCCCCCCCTTTGGGGGGAAGCAGCGGCAGATACGCAGTATTTT.

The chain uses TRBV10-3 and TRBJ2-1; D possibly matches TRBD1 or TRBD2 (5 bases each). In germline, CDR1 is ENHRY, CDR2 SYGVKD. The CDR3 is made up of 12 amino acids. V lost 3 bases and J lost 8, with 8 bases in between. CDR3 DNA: TGTGCCATCAGTGACGGGGCGTATGAGCAGTTCTTC. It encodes CAISDGAYEQFF.